Given below is one TCR beta chain in context. Its target is unknown. A sample-barcoded 5' primer and a J-beta primer mix were used in a second PCR of about 7 to 12 cycles. MiXCR, applied by TCRdb to the 5' RACE reads, yields one record per CDR3 protein. The data show 850,000 to 1,000,000 distinct CDR3 sequences, with about 48% seen just once and 13% held by the top ten. The entry originates in a study of blood T cells in healthy people across ages. Study outcomes and limitations: A strong correlation was seen between TCR beta diversity and naive T cell percentage.

V was pared by 0 bases and J by 3 bases, with 11 bases between. Germline assignment: CDR1 MNHEY and CDR2 SVGAGI. CDR3 length: 15 amino acids. The sequence was collected from a man between 25 and 39 years old in good health. This chain links TRBV6-5 with TRBJ1-2; D is perhaps TRBD1 (5 bases). The specimen was blood. DNA of the CDR3: TGTGCCAGCAGTTACTCGAGTGCAGGGTACTATGGCTACACCTTC. Residues: CASSYSSAGYYGYTF.